The 22 T cell receptor beta chains below were found in one sample sequenced in a study of tumor and adjacent non-tumor tissue in lung cancer. RNA was extracted from bulk tissue without any cell sorting. Three rounds of nested PCR, following a modified ARM-PCR protocol, produced the TCRbeta library. Via MiXCR, TCRdb re-called the multiplex PCR reads, giving one row per CDR3 protein. The table includes 220,000 or so distinct CDR3 sequences, 60% to 75% detected once. The material sequenced was lung tumor tissue. Receptors were obtained from a man between 60 and 70 years old with non-small cell lung cancer.

The V gene is TRBV29-1, the J gene TRBJ1-1; a weak D match, TRBD1 (6 bases). The CDR3 has 13 residues. Germline V gene sequence: CDR1 SQVTM, CDR2 ANQGSEA. CDR3 in DNA: TGCATCGCCGGCGAAACAGGGATCGGTGAAGCTTTCTTT. Translation gives CIAGETGIGEAFF.

On this clonotype itself: This may be a read error: a much more frequent sequence differs by one nucleotide. The V and J genes are TRBV20-1 and TRBJ1-5; D might be TRBD1 (6 bases). Between the trimmed V and J ends, which lost 8 bases and 1 base, there was a span of 15 bases. The CDR3 is 14 amino acids. Germline lookup yields CDR1 DFQATT and CDR2 SNEGSKA (reference sequence). The chain's CDR3 is CSTLQGPSNQPQHF. DNA for the CDR3: TGCAGTACTTTACAGGGTCCGAGCAATCAGCCCCAGCATTTT.

A remark on this clonotype: An end of the junction does not agree with germline; a read error may underlie this. J is TRBJ1-2 and V is TRBV7-2, with 8 bases that match TRBD1. The length of the CDR3 is 14 residues. Germline V lookup: CDR1 SGHTA, CDR2 FQGNSA. The DNA for the CDR3 is TGTGCCAGCAGCTCGCAGGGGGCAGTCTATGGCTACACCTTT. Its translation: CASSSQGAVYGYTF.

Notes on this clonotype: A read error may explain this, as a much larger clone is one base away. J is TRBJ2-1 and V is TRBV20-1; D remains unclear. With 6 bases removed from V and 5 bases from J, the gap between germline ends came to 11 bases. Germline V gene sequence: CDR1 DFQATT, CDR2 SNEGSKA (reference sequence). The CDR3 sequence is 12 residues long. CDR3 in amino acids: CSAPTWNNEQFF. The CDR3 nucleotides are TGCAGTGCCCCAACATGGAACAATGAGCAGTTCTTC.

In regard to this clonotype: Mismatch with germline at one junction end may stem from a read error. This sequence joins TRBV20-1 and TRBJ1-5, with D possibly TRBD1 on 6 matching bases. The CDR3 extends over 13 amino acids. The germline V gene encodes CDR1 DFQATT and CDR2 SNEGSKA (reference sequence). CDR3 DNA sequence: TGCAGTGTTAGACAGGATAGCAATCAGCCCCAGCATTTT. Translated: CSVRQDSNQPQHF.

About this clonotype: One end of the junction is discordant with germline, which a read error may explain. V gene TRBV11-3 combines with J gene TRBJ2-1; D is unresolved. The CDR3 length is 13 residues. CDR1 and CDR2 from the germline V gene are SGHNT and YENEEA. CDR3 DNA sequence: TGTGCCAGCAGGACTGGCTCCTACAATGAACAGTTCTTC. Translated, it gives CASRTGSYNEQFF.

This CDR3 is CASIPRDPKNIQYF. The DNA of the CDR3 is TGTGCCAGCATTCCCCGGGACCCCAAAAACATTCAGTACTTC. This rearrangement joins TRBV11-3 to TRBJ2-4; D tentatively reads TRBD1 or TRBD2 (5 bases each). This CDR3 comprises 14 residues. Looked up from germline, CDR1 is SGHNT and CDR2 is YENEEA. V lost 7 bases and J lost 2, with 12 bases in between. Supplemented by reference TRBV11-3 and TRBJ2-4, the full variable domain reads EAGVVQSPRYKIIEKKQPVAFWCNPISGHNTLYWYLQNLGQGPELLIRYENEEAVDDSQLPKDRFSAERLKGVDSTLKIQPAELGDSAVYLCASIPRDPKNIQYFGAGTRLSVL.

About this clonotype itself: The junction departs from germline at one end; a sequencing error may be responsible. The J gene is TRBJ1-5, the V gene TRBV12-3 or TRBV12-4; D not certain. The CDR3 consists of 15 residues. The chain's CDR3 is CVSSFGRKYNQPQHF. CDR3 coding DNA: TGTGTCAGCAGTTTCGGACGGAAATACAATCAGCCCCAGCATTTT.

Comments on this clonotype: At one of its ends the junction is not consistent with the germline gene, which may arise from a read error. The chain carries TRBV7-9 and TRBJ2-1; no clear D. Germline CDR1 SEHNR, CDR2 FQNEAQ (reference sequence). This CDR3 is built from 17 residues. DNA for the CDR3: TGTGTCAGCAGCCCCAAGGTCCGTGACGAATCCTACAATGAGCAGTTCTTC. Translating it yields CVSSPKVRDESYNEQFF.

The chain links TRBV6-1 to TRBJ1-1; D is unclear. Trimming stripped 6 bases from V and 10 bases from J, with 21 bases between. The CDR3 contains 14 residues. CDR1 is MNHNS, CDR2 SASEGT, per germline. CDR3 region: CASRESGSRVVAFF. The CDR3 region has the DNA TGTGCCAGCAGAGAAAGCGGATCGCGAGTGGTAGCTTTCTTT.

The chain has TRBV12-3 or TRBV12-4 and TRBJ1-5, with D possibly TRBD2 on 6 matching bases. The DNA end is a closer match to TRBJ2-3, so the J assignment may be wrong. CDR3 length equals 14 residues. CDR3 in DNA: TGTGCCAGCAGTCCCTCCGGGGGAGGTCAGTCCCAGTATTTT. Translation: CASSPSGGGQSQYF.

This clonotype has a single count. This chain links TRBV29-1 with TRBJ1-1; D not resolved. Trimming shortened V by 7 bases and J by 6 bases, and 21 bases separated the two germline ends. The CDR3 has 14 amino acids. Per the germline V gene, CDR1 is SQVTM and CDR2 is ANQGSEA. The CDR3 here is CSATQDRIIPEAFF. The CDR3 DNA follows: TGCAGCGCAACCCAGGACCGAATAATCCCTGAAGCTTTCTTT.

V is TRBV28 and J is TRBJ2-7; the match to TRBD2 covers 13 bases. The CDR3 runs to 15 residues. CDR1 is MDHEN, CDR2 SYDVKM, per germline. J gave up 4 bases and V 7 bases, and 7 bases lay outside the gene matches. Here the CDR3 reads CASTDRTSGGYEQYF. CDR3 nucleotides: TGTGCCAGCACCGATCGGACTAGCGGGGGATACGAGCAGTACTTC.

The chain links TRBV20-1 to TRBJ2-5; 9 bases align to TRBD2. The trim removed 2 bases at V and 3 bases at J, leaving 1 base unmatched. The CDR3 runs to 13 residues. Germline CDR1 DFQATT, CDR2 SNEGSKA (reference sequence). CDR3 sequence: CSARLAGKETQYF. For the CDR3, the DNA is TGCAGTGCTAGACTAGCGGGAAAAGAGACCCAGTACTTC.

In this sample, this clonotype turned up a few times. The CDR3 sequence is CASNPTPIDEQYF. The CDR3 nucleotides read TGTGCCAGTAACCCGACACCGATCGACGAGCAGTACTTC. The chain uses TRBV6-6 and TRBJ2-7; D call uncertain. The CDR3 extends over 13 amino acids. V was clipped by 9 bases and J by 5 bases, with 17 bases between them. Germline V gene data show CDR1 as MNHNY and CDR2 as SVGAGI (reference sequence).

Worth noting for this clonotype: An end of the junction does not agree with germline; a read error may underlie this. The J gene is TRBJ2-3, the V gene TRBV11-2, with a tentative D call TRBD2 (5 bases). The CDR3 totals 15 residues. Per germline, CDR1 SGHAT and CDR2 FQNNGV. CDR3: CASSLGRDTRDTQYF. The CDR3 region has the DNA TGTGCCAGCAGCTTAGGCCGGGATACAAGAGATACGCAATATTTT.

A note on this clonotype: Germline and junction disagree at one end, which may indicate a read error. The chain couples TRBV5-1 to TRBJ2-5; TRBD1 matches 7 bases. The CDR3 has 14 residues. The germline CDR1 and CDR2 sequences are SGHRS and YFSETQ. Here the CDR3 reads CASGKGQQQETKYF. In DNA form, the CDR3 reads TGCGCCAGCGGTAAGGGACAGCAACAAGAGACCAAGTACTTC.

Concerning this clonotype: The junction departs from the called germline gene at one end, perhaps through a read error. This rearrangement joins TRBV12-3 or TRBV12-4 to TRBJ2-4; D may be TRBD1 (5 bases). CDR3 size: 14 residues. The DNA of the CDR3 is TGTGACAGCAGTTACCAGGGAGCCAAAAACATTCAGTACTTC. Protein product: CDSSYQGAKNIQYF.

On this clonotype itself: This clone may be a read error of a much larger clone one base away. This sequence joins TRBV12-5 and TRBJ2-7; D possibly corresponds to TRBD1 (6 bases). Germline V gene sequence: CDR1 LGHNT, CDR2 FRNRAP. The CDR3 extends over 15 amino acids. The CDR3 DNA sequence: TGTGCTAGTGGTTTGCCGTTACAGGGCTCCTACGAGCATTACTTC. The encoded protein is CASGLPLQGSYEHYF.

The table lists this clonotype with many counts. The chain carries TRBV6-1 and TRBJ1-2, with 11 bases that match TRBD1. Germline lookup yields CDR1 MNHNS and CDR2 SASEGT. V was pared by 7 bases and J by 2 bases, with 9 bases of the junction left unmatched. This CDR3 spans 16 amino acids. The CDR3 reads CASTFGTGGLNYGYTF. CDR3 DNA: TGTGCCAGCACGTTCGGGACAGGGGGTTTAAACTATGGCTACACCTTC.

As concerns this clonotype: Without the conserved terminal phenylalanine or tryptophan, this CDR3 likely stems from a read error. This chain uses TRBV5-4 with TRBJ1-1, with a tentative D call TRBD1 (5 bases). CDR1 and CDR2 (germline): SGHNT, YYREEE (reference sequence). This CDR3 is built from 15 residues. V lost 3 bases and J 4 bases, leaving 16 bases between the germline ends. In DNA, the CDR3 is TGTGCCAGCAGCTCCCCAAGTTGGGGCATCACTGAAGCTTTCTAT. It yields the protein CASSSPSWGITEAFY.

Worth noting for this clonotype: A much larger clone lies one base from this, so it may be a read error. The chain is built from TRBV20-1 and TRBJ2-3; D is ambiguous. V was pared by 0 bases and J by 2 bases, with 9 bases between. This CDR3 is 14 amino acids long. From germline, CDR1 is DFQATT and CDR2 SNEGSKA (reference sequence). The CDR3 DNA reads as TGCAGTGCTAGAGACAGCTTATTCACAGATACGCAGTATTTT. Protein product: CSARDSLFTDTQYF.